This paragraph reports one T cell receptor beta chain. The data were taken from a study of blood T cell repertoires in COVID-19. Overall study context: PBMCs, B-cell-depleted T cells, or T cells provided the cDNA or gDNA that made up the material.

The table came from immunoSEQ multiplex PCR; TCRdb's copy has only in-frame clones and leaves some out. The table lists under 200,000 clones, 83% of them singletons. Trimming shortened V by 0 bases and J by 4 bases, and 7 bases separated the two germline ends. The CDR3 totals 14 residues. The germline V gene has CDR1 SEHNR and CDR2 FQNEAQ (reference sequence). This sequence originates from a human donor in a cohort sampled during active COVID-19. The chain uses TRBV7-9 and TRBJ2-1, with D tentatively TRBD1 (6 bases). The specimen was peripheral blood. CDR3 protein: CASSLAGQYNEQFF. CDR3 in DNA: TGTGCCAGCAGCTTAGCAGGACAGTACAATGAGCAGTTCTTC. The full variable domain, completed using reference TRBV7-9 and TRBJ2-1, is DTGVSQNPRHKITKRGQNVTFRCDPISEHNRLYWYRQTLGQGPEFLTYFQNEAQLEKSRLLSDRFSAERPKGSFSTLEIQRTEQGDSAMYLCASSLAGQYNEQFFGPGTRLTVL.